This TCR beta chain appears in the sequencing data of a study of blood T cell repertoires in COVID-19. Background on the study: The samples span acute and convalescent COVID-19 from the United States, Italy and Spain.

The CDR3 is 20 amino acids. Sequencing was performed with immunoSEQ multiplex PCR; in TCRdb, only in-frame clones are kept and a portion is missing. The profile covers roughly 300,000 clones, with around 90% appearing a single time and about 8.6% taken by the ten largest. This receptor was obtained from a man between 18 and 35 years old with active or convalescent COVID-19. The V and J genes are TRBV21-1 and TRBJ1-4; the table's D call of TRBD1 was not tested on the DNA. TRBV21-1 is designated a pseudogene. The sequencing input was peripheral blood. Written as DNA, the CDR3 is TGTGCCAGCAGCCCCGCGAAGTCCTGGCAGGGGATGGAAACTAATGAAAAACTGTTTTTT. Protein product: CASSPAKSWQGMETNEKLFF.